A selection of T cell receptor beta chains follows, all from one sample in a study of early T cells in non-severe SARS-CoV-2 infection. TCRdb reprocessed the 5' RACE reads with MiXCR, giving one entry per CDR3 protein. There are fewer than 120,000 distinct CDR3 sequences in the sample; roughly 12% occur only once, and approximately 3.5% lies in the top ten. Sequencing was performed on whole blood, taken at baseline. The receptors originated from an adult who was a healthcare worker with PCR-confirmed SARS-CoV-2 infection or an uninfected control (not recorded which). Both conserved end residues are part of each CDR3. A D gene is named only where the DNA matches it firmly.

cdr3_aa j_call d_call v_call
CSAETGGMNTEAFF TRBJ1-1 TRBD1 TRBV20-1
CASSPPGHSNQPQHF TRBJ1-5 NA TRBV18
CASSLGTAITEAFF TRBJ1-1 NA TRBV7-9
CATSDPGQGANEQFF TRBJ2-1 TRBD1 TRBV24-1
CASSVGYTGELFF TRBJ2-2 NA TRBV6-1
CSAGQGDREQYF TRBJ2-7 TRBD1 TRBV20-1
CASSQVAGGETQYF TRBJ2-5 NA TRBV4-1
CASSSGQPQETQYF TRBJ2-5 TRBD1 TRBV12-3/TRBV12-4
CASTLRTSGTSEQFF TRBJ2-1 TRBD2 TRBV12-3/TRBV12-4
CSPRVGAGADTQYF TRBJ2-3 NA TRBV29-1
CASSLNAAGYNEQFF TRBJ2-1 NA TRBV5-1
CASSYEVAGSSYNEQFF TRBJ2-1 TRBD2 TRBV6-2/TRBV6-3
CASSLEGASNQPQHF TRBJ1-5 TRBD1 TRBV7-9
CASSHPPRGAREQFF TRBJ2-1 NA TRBV4-1
CSARGQGADTQYF TRBJ2-3 TRBD1 TRBV20-1
CASSSPSTGYGYTF TRBJ1-2 TRBD1 TRBV27
CSVDDKRDRSYNEQFF TRBJ2-1 TRBD1 TRBV29-1
CASSATGSGHGYTF TRBJ1-2 NA TRBV14
CASSAGTLSSYEQYF TRBJ2-7 NA TRBV6-1
CASSEGQGQDYEQYF TRBJ2-7 TRBD1 TRBV6-1
CASSEIIGGAGKLFF TRBJ1-4 NA TRBV2
CASTGTAANYGYTF TRBJ1-2 NA TRBV6-2/TRBV6-3
CSARDSLFRDRAGSQPQHF TRBJ1-5 TRBD1 TRBV20-1
CASSSTSGGSYNEQFF TRBJ2-1 TRBD2 TRBV5-6
CAWSVTSSAFF TRBJ1-1 NA TRBV30
CASSWAYRDTGELFF TRBJ2-2 NA TRBV12-3/TRBV12-4
CASSSQGSYEQYF TRBJ2-7 NA TRBV6-5
CATSDSGGQGTYEQYF TRBJ2-7 NA TRBV24-1
CASSFRETTEAFF TRBJ1-1 NA TRBV5-5
CASSPVLGIGNQPQHF TRBJ1-5 NA TRBV18
CASSLGQVYEQYF TRBJ2-7 TRBD1 TRBV7-2
CASSHRIRGLGTGELFF TRBJ2-2 TRBD1 TRBV4-1
CASSYRDSQNEQFF TRBJ2-1 NA TRBV9
CASSPWLGMKSTDTQYF TRBJ2-3 NA TRBV18
CASSSRVSTDTQYF TRBJ2-3 NA TRBV28
CASSSTGFGGGRVDEQYF TRBJ2-7 TRBD2 TRBV12-3/TRBV12-4
CASSLDGLNTEAFF TRBJ1-1 NA TRBV7-3
CASSREGWGAEAFF TRBJ1-1 NA TRBV14
CASSPPGNTRRGEQYF TRBJ2-7 NA TRBV18
CASSYLTRTVDPKNIQYF TRBJ2-4 NA TRBV6-6
CASSLVNEQFF TRBJ2-1 NA TRBV12-3/TRBV12-4
CASSAHETSGYTF TRBJ1-2 NA TRBV5-1
CASSLVAGGRETQYF TRBJ2-5 TRBD2 TRBV5-6
CASRDPTQVDTQYF TRBJ2-3 NA TRBV2
CASSSDRSGEKLFF TRBJ1-4 TRBD1 TRBV7-9
CASSLERASREKLFF TRBJ1-4 NA TRBV5-1
CASSGTGMNTEAFF TRBJ1-1 TRBD1 TRBV28
CASTGGQGYSPLHF TRBJ1-6 TRBD1 TRBV12-3/TRBV12-4
CASSYGLAGQETQYF TRBJ2-5 TRBD2 TRBV5-1
CASSPQNF TRBJ2-7 NA TRBV7-9
CASTTDRMNTEAFF TRBJ1-1 NA TRBV2
CASSLGVVRDNTIYF TRBJ1-3 NA TRBV11-1
CASSVKPGLEAFF TRBJ1-1 NA TRBV27
CASSPSGIPNTYF TRBJ2-3 TRBD2 TRBV11-2